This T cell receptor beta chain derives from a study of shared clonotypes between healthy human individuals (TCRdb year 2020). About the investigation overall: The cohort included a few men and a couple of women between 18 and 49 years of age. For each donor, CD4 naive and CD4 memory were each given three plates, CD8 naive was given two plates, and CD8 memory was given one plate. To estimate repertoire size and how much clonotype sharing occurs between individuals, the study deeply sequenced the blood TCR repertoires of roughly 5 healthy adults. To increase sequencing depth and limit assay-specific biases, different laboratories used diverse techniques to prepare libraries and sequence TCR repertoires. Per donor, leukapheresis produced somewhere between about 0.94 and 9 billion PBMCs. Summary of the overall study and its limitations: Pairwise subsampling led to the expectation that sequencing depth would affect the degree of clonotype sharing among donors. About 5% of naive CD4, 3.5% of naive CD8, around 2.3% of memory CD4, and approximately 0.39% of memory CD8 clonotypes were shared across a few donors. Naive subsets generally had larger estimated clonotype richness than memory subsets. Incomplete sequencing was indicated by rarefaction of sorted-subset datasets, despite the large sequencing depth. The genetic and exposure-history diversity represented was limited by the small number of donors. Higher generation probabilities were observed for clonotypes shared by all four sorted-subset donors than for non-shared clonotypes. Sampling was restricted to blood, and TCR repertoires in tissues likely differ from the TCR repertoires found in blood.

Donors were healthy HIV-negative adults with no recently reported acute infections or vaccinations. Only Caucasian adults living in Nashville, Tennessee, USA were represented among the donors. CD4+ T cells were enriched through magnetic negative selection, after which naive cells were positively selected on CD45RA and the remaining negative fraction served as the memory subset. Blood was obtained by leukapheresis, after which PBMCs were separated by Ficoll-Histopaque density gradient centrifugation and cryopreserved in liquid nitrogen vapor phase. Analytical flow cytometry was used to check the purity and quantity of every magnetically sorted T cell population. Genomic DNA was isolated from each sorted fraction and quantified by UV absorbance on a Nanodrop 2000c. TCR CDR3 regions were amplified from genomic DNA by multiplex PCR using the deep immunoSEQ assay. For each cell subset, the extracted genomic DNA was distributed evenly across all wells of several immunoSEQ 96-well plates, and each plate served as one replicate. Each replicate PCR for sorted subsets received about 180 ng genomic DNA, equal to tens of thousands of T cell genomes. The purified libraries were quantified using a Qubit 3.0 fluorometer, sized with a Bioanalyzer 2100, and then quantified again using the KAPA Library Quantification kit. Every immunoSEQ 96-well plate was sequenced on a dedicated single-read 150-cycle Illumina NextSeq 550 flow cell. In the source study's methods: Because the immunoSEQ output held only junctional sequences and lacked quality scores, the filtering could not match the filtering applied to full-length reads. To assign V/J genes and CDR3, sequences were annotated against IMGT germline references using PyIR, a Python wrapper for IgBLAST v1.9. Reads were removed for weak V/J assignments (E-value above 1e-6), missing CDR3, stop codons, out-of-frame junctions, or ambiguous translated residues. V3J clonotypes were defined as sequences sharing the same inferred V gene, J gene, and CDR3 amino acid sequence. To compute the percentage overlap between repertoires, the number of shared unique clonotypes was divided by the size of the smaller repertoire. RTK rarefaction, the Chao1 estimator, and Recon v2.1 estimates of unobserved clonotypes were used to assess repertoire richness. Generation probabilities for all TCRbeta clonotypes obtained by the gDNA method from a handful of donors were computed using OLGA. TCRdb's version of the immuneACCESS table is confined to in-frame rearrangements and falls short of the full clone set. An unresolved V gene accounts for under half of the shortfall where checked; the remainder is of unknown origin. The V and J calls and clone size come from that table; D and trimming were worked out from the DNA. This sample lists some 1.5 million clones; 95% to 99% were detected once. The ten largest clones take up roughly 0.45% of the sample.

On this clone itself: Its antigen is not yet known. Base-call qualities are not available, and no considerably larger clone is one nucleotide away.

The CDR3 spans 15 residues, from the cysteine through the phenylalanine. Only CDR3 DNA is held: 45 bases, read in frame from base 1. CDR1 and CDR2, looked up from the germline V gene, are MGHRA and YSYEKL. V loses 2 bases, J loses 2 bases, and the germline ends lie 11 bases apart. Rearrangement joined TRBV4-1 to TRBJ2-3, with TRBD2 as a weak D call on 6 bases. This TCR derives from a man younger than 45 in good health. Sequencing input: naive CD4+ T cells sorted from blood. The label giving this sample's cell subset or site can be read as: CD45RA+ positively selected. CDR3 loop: CASSQLGLLTDTQYF. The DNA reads TGCGCCAGCAGCCAACTGGGACTGCTCACAGATACGCAGTATTTT.